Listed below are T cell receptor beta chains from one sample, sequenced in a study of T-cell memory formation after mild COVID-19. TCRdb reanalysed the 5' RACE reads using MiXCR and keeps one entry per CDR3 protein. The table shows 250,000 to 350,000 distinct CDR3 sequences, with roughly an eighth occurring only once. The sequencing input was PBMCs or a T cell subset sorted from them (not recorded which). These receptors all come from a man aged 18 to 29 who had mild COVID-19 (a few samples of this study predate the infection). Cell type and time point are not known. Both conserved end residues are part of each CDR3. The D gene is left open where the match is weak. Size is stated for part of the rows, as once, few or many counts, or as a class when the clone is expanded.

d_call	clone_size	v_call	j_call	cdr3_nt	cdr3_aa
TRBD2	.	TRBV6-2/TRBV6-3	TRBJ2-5	TGTGCCAGCAGCTCGGGGGGGTGGCAAGAGACCCAGTACTTC	CASSSGGWQETQYF
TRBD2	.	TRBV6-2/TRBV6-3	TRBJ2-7	TGTGCCAGCAGTTACCCTAGCGGGGGGCGGACCTCCTACGAGCAGTACTTC	CASSYPSGGRTSYEQYF
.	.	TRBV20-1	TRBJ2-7	TGCAGTGCCAAACAGGACACTCAGCAGGACGAGCAGTACTTC	CSAKQDTQQDEQYF
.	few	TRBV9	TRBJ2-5	TGTGCCAGCAGCCCGCACAGCAAGATCGAAGAGACCCAGTACTTC	CASSPHSKIEETQYF
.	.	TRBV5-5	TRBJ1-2	TGTGCCAGCAGCTTGGAGTCTGGCACCAACACCTTC	CASSLESGTNTF
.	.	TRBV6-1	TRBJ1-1	TGTGCCAGCAGTGAGCCCGGGATGGAGACTGAAGCTTTCTTT	CASSEPGMETEAFF
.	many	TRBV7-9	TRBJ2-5	TGTGCCAGCAGCTTATCCAGGGAAGAGACCCAGTACTTC	CASSLSREETQYF
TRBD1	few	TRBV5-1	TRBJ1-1	TGCGCCAGCAGCTGGGGGACAGGGGCGAACACTGAAGCTTTCTTT	CASSWGTGANTEAFF
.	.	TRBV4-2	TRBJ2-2	TGTGCCAGCAGCCAAGGAGGCCTTCGGGGCGGGGAGCTGTTTTTT	CASSQGGLRGGELFF
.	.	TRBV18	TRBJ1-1	TGTGCCAGCTCACCGCTACTCACTGAAGCTTTCTTT	CASSPLLTEAFF
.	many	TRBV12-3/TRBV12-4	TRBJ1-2	TGTGCCAGCACCCTCCAGACCGGGGTTAACTATGGCTACACCTTC	CASTLQTGVNYGYTF
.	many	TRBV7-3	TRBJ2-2	TGTGCCAGCAGCCCCTCCGGAGTAACCGGGGAGCTGTTTTTT	CASSPSGVTGELFF
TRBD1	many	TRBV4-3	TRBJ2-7	TGCGCCAGCAGCCAAGCGGGACAGGGGATCTACGAGCAGTACTTC	CASSQAGQGIYEQYF
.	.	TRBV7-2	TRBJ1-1	TGTGCCAGCAGCTCGCTACAGGGACTTCAGAACACTGAAGCTTTCTTT	CASSSLQGLQNTEAFF
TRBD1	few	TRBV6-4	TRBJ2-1	TGTGCCAGCAGTGACTCCACAGGCCAAGGGGGCTATGTTGAGCAGTTCTTC	CASSDSTGQGGYVEQFF
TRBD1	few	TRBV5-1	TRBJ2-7	TGCGCCAGCAGCTCCCGGACAGGGGAAGACGAGCAGTACTTC	CASSSRTGEDEQYF
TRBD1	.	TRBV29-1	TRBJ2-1	TGCAGCGTTGAATACCTAACAGGGGATAGTGAGCAGTTCTTC	CSVEYLTGDSEQFF
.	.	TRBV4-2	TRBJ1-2	TGTGCCAGCAGCCAAGATGGAGGGAGTTTCTATGGCTACACCTTC	CASSQDGGSFYGYTF
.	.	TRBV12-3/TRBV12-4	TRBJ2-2	TGTGCCAGCAGTCAGTGGAGGGCCGGGGAGCTGTTTTTT	CASSQWRAGELFF
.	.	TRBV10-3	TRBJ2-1	TGTGCCATCAGTGATGGGGGCAATGAGCAGTTCTTC	CAISDGGNEQFF
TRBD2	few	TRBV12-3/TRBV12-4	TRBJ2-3	TGTGCCAGCAGGACTAGCGGGGGTAGCACAGATACGCAGTATTTT	CASRTSGGSTDTQYF
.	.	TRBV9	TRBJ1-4	TGTGCCAGCAGCGTAGGGGCGTACGAAAAACTGTTTTTT	CASSVGAYEKLFF
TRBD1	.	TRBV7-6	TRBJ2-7	TGTGCCAGCAGTTCCCGAGGGACAGGGGGCCACGAGCAGTACTTC	CASSSRGTGGHEQYF
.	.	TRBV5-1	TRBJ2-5	TGCGCCAGCAACTTGCGGTCTTTGAGAGAGACCCAGTACTTC	CASNLRSLRETQYF
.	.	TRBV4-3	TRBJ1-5	TGCGCCAGCAGCCCATCTGAGGGGCAGCCCCAGCATTTT	CASSPSEGQPQHF
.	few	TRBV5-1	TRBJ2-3	TGCGCCAGCAGCTTGACCGGGGCTAGCACAGATACGCAGTATTTT	CASSLTGASTDTQYF
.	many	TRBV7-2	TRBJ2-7	TGTGCCAGCAGCTTAGTCGGCGGTCGTCAGTACGAGCAGTACTTC	CASSLVGGRQYEQYF
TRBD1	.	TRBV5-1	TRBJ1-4	TGCGCCAGCAGCTTGGTACAGGGGAGAGAAAAACTGTTTTTT	CASSLVQGREKLFF
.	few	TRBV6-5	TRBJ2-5	TGTGCCAGCAGTTACTCGACCTTACGAGGGGACCAGTACTTC	CASSYSTLRGDQYF
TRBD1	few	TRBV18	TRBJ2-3	TGTGCCAGCTCGGCGACAGGGGGTGACACAGATACGCAGTATTTT	CASSATGGDTDTQYF
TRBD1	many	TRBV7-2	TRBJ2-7	TGTGCCAGCAGCCGGGACAGGGCAGGCTACGAGCAGTACTTC	CASSRDRAGYEQYF
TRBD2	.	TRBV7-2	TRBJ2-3	TGTGCCAGCAGCTTAGTTGGGACTAGCGGAGGGGATACGCAGTATTTT	CASSLVGTSGGDTQYF
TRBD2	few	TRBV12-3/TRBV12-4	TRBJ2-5	TGTGCCAGCAGATTAACTCTAGGCGGGAGGGATGGAGTAGAGACCCAGTACTTC	CASRLTLGGRDGVETQYF
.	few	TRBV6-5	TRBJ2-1	TGTGCCAGCAGTTACATGAGCTCCTACAATGAGCAGTTCTTC	CASSYMSSYNEQFF
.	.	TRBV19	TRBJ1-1	TGTGCCAGTAACGGCGACGGGGTGAACACTGAAGCTTTCTTT	CASNGDGVNTEAFF
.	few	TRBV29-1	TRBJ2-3	TGCAGCCATGGCAGGTGTCCTCTCACAGATACGCAGTATTTT	CSHGRCPLTDTQYF
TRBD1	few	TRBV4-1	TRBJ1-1	TGCGCCAGCAGCGAACAGGGGAGGTTTGAAGCTTTCTTT	CASSEQGRFEAFF
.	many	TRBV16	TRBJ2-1	TGTGCCAGCAGCCGAGCTAGTGGAAGTGAGCAGTTCTTC	CASSRASGSEQFF
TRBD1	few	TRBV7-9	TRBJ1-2	TGTGCCAGCAGACCTGGGACAGGGGAAGGACGTGCCTATGGCTACACCTTC	CASRPGTGEGRAYGYTF
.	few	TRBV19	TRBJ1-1	TGTGCCAGTAGTACAGGGACACTTAACACTGAAGCTTTCTTT	CASSTGTLNTEAFF
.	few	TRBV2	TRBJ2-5	TGTGCCAGCGAGGTCCAAGAGACCCAGTACTTC	CASEVQETQYF
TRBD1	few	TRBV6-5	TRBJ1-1	TGTGCCAGCAGCCGAAGGGGGCCACGGGGCCTGAACACTGAAGCTTTCTTT	CASSRRGPRGLNTEAFF
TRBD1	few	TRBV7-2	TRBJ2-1	TGTGCCAGCAGCTTAGCCGGGACAGCCTACAATGAGCAGTTCTTC	CASSLAGTAYNEQFF
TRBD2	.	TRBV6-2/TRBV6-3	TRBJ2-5	TGTGCCAGCTCCCAACCGGGGGGGGGCCAAGAGACCCAGTACTTC	CASSQPGGGQETQYF
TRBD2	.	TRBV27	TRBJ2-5	TGTGCCAGCAGTTTAGGTTCTAGCGGGGGCAGCCAAGAGACCCAGTACTTC	CASSLGSSGGSQETQYF
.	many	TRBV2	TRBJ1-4	TGTGCCAGCAGTGGTGCTAATGAAAAACTGTTTTTT	CASSGANEKLFF
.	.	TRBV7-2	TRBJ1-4	TGTGCCAGCAGCCCAGTGGGTGAAAAACTGTTTTTT	CASSPVGEKLFF
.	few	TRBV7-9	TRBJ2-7	TGTGCCAGCAGCTTAACTACAGCACTCTCCTACGAGCAGTACTTC	CASSLTTALSYEQYF
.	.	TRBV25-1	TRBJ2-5	TGTGCCAGCAGTGAATTGAGCAGTCAAGAGACCCAGTACTTC	CASSELSSQETQYF
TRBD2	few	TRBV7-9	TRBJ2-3	TGTGCCAGCAGCTTAGTAGCGGGGGGCCAAGATACGCAGTATTTT	CASSLVAGGQDTQYF
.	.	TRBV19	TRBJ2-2	TGTGCCAGTAGTAGCACAGCGAACACCGGGGAGCTGTTTTTT	CASSSTANTGELFF
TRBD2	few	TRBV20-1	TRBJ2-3	TGCAGTGCTAGCCCACTAGCGGGGGGGTACGGTACGCAGTATTTT	CSASPLAGGYGTQYF
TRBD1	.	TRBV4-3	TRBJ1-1	TGCGCCAGCAGCCGGAACATTCAGGGGGGCGGACTGAACACTGAAGCTTTCTTT	CASSRNIQGGGLNTEAFF
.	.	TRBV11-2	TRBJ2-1	TGTGCCAGCAGAGCCGGGACAGAGCAGTTCTTC	CASRAGTEQFF
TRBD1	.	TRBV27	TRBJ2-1	TGTGCCAGCAGTACCCCACGGACAGGGTACAATGAGCAGTTCTTC	CASSTPRTGYNEQFF
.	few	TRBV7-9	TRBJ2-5	TGTGCCAGCAGCCTCCCCCTCAGGGTCCAAGAGACCCAGTACTTC	CASSLPLRVQETQYF
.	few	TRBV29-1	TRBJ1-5	TGCAGCGTACGTACAGGAGCGGGGCAGCCCCAGCATTTT	CSVRTGAGQPQHF
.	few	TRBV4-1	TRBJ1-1	TGCGCCAGTGTGACAGGTCTGTGGGACACTGAAGCTTTCTTT	CASVTGLWDTEAFF